The sequence of this T cell receptor (beta chain) was determined in a study of cytomegalovirus exposure and HLA in healthy donors. The study, taken as a whole, reports: A list of about 180 TCR beta chains associated with cytomegalovirus was given.

Sequencing used immunoSEQ multiplex PCR; TCRdb keeps in-frame clones, though not all of them. The top ten clones hold roughly 2% of a sample with approximately 130,000 clones, around nine tenths of them seen once. The donors were members of the validation cohort comprising approximately 120 subjects, separate from the approximately 710-subject first cohort. Note on this clone: Its antigen is unidentified. Other DNA sequences from this sample encode an identical CDR3 as well.

Trimming left V 3 bases short and J 1 base short, with 9 bases between. The CDR3 length is 14 residues. The germline gives CDR1 SEHNR, CDR2 FQNEAQ (reference sequence). The receptor was derived from a woman under 30 in good health and CMV-seronegative. The chain has TRBV7-9 and TRBJ1-1; D remains unclear. The sample was PBMCs. The CDR3 reads CASSLAGGNTEAFF. The CDR3 nucleotides are TGTGCCAGCAGCTTGGCGGGAGGGAACACTGAAGCTTTCTTT.